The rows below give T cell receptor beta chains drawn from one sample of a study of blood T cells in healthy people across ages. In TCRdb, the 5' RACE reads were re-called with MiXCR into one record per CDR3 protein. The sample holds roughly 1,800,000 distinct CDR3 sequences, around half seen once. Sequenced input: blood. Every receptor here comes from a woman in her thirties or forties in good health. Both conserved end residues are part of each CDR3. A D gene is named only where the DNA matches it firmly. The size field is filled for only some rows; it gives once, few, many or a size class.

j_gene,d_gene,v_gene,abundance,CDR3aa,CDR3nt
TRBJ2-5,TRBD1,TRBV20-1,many,CSASRDSQETQYF,TGCAGTGCTAGCCGGGACAGCCAAGAGACCCAGTACTTC
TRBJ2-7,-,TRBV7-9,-,CASSTVGTGVYEQYF,TGTGCCAGCAGTACCGTAGGGACTGGTGTTTACGAGCAGTACTTC
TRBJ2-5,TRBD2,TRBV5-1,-,CASQSGGPGETQYF,TGCGCCAGCCAGAGCGGGGGGCCTGGAGAGACCCAGTACTTC
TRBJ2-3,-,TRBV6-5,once,CACKTRAGKDTQYF,TGTGCCTGCAAGACAAGGGCCGGGAAAGATACGCAGTATTTT
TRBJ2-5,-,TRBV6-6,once,CASVRGLGEETQYF,TGTGCCAGCGTCAGGGGATTGGGGGAAGAGACCCAGTACTTC
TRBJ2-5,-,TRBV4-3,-,CASSQEPGTPRQYF,TGCGCCAGCAGCCAAGAGCCCGGGACACCACGGCAGTACTTC
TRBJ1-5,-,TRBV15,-,CATSRDRRGNQPQHF,TGTGCCACCAGCAGAGATCGACGGGGGAATCAGCCCCAGCATTTT
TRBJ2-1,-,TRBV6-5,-,CASSYMGVGANEQFF,TGTGCCAGCAGTTACATGGGGGTCGGAGCAAATGAGCAGTTCTTC
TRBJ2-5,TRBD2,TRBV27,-,CASSFYSGGLQTQYF,TGTGCCAGCAGTTTTTATAGCGGGGGGCTGCAGACCCAGTACTTC
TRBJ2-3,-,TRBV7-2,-,CASSLKRGTDTQYF,TGTGCTAGCAGCTTAAAAAGAGGCACAGATACGCAGTATTTT
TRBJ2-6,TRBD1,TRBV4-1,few,CASSQLDRVSGANVLTF,TGCGCCAGCAGCCAGCTCGACAGGGTATCCGGGGCCAACGTCCTGACTTTC
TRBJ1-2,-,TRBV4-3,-,CASSQDSQAGGYTF,TGCGCCAGCAGCCAAGATTCACAGGCGGGCGGCTACACCTTC
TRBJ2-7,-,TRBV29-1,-,CSVGTDTYEQYF,TGCAGCGTTGGGACGGATACCTACGAGCAGTACTTC
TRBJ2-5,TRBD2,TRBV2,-,CASRIWTSGFGEQYF,TGTGCCAGCAGGATCTGGACTAGCGGGTTCGGGGAGCAGTACTTC
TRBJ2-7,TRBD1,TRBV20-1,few,CSARSGTDTYEQYF,TGCAGTGCTCGATCCGGGACAGACACTTACGAGCAGTACTTC
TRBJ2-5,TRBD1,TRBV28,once,CASSFIGQVQETQYF,TGTGCCAGCAGTTTTATCGGACAGGTACAAGAGACCCAGTACTTC
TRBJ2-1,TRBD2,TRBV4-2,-,CASSQEGGGARNEQFF,TGTGCCAGCAGCCAGGAGGGCGGGGGGGCTCGAAATGAGCAGTTCTTC
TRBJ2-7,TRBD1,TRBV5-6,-,CASSWGQGAEQYF,TGTGCCAGCAGCTGGGGACAGGGGGCCGAGCAGTACTTC
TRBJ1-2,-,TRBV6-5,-,CASSYSGGVGDYGYTF,TGTGCCAGCAGTTACTCTGGAGGGGTAGGTGACTATGGCTACACCTTC
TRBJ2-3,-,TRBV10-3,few,CATRGEVGTQYF,TGTGCCACACGGGGCGAAGTGGGTACGCAGTATTTT
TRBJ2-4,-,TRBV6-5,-,CASSYSANWGQNIQYF,TGTGCCAGTAGTTACTCGGCGAATTGGGGTCAAAACATTCAGTACTTC
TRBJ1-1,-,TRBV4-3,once,CASSQDDRNTEAFF,TGCGCCAGCAGCCAAGATGACAGGAACACTGAAGCTTTCTTT
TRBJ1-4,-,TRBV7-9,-,CASSLYRQAPGKLFF,TGTGCCAGCAGCTTATATAGACAGGCCCCCGGAAAACTGTTTTTT
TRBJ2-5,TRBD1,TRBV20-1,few,CSANSGQTPGDQYF,TGCAGTGCTAATTCGGGACAGACCCCAGGGGACCAGTACTTC
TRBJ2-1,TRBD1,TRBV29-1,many,CSVAGQGYNEQFF,TGCAGCGTTGCGGGACAGGGCTACAATGAGCAGTTCTTC
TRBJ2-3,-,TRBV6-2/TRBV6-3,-,CASRPIQGKGTDTQYF,TGTGCCAGCAGACCAATCCAGGGCAAAGGTACAGATACGCAGTATTTT
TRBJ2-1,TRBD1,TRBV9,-,CASSVEDRSTYNEQFF,TGTGCCAGCAGCGTAGAGGACAGGAGTACCTACAATGAGCAGTTCTTC
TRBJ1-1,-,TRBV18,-,CASSPISEGMGTEAFF,TGTGCCAGCTCACCGATCAGCGAGGGGATGGGCACTGAAGCTTTCTTT
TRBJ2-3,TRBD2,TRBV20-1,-,CSARERASGDTQYF,TGCAGTGCTAGAGAACGGGCTAGCGGGGATACGCAGTATTTT
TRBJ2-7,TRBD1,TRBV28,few,CASEDRGYEQYF,TGTGCCAGTGAGGACAGGGGCTACGAGCAGTACTTC
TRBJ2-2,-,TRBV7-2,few,CASSPLVTTGELFF,TGTGCCAGCAGCCCCCTTGTTACCACCGGGGAGCTGTTTTTT
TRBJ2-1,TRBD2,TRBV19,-,CASSIVSRSGGPGYDEQFF,TGTGCCAGTAGTATTGTGTCCCGAAGCGGGGGGCCCGGGTATGATGAGCAGTTCTTC
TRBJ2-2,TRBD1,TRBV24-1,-,CATSDRDRTNTGELFF,TGTGCCACCAGTGACCGGGACAGAACGAACACCGGGGAGCTGTTTTTT
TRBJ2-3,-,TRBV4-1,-,CASRQTTGGTDTQYF,TGCGCCAGCAGGCAGACAACGGGGGGCACAGATACGCAGTATTTT
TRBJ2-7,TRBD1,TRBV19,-,CASTEGQGSYEQYF,TGTGCCAGTACCGAGGGACAGGGATCCTACGAGCAGTACTTC
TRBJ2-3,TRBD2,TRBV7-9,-,CASSFPTSGGRASTDTQYF,TGTGCCAGCAGCTTTCCGACTAGCGGGGGCCGTGCTAGCACAGATACGCAGTATTTT
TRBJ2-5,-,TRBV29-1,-,CSAVRETQYF,TGCAGCGCCGTTAGGGAGACCCAGTACTTC
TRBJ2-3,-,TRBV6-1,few,CASREIDTQYF,TGTGCCAGCAGGGAGATAGATACGCAGTATTTT
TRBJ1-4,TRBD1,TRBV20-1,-,CSAQKTGLGEKLFF,TGCAGTGCTCAAAAGACAGGGCTAGGGGAAAAACTGTTTTTT
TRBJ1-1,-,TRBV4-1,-,CASSHPEGTVNTEAFF,TGCGCCAGCAGCCACCCTGAGGGAACGGTGAACACTGAAGCTTTCTTT
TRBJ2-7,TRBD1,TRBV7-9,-,CASSEDREWYEQYF,TGTGCCAGCAGCGAAGACAGGGAGTGGTACGAGCAGTACTTC
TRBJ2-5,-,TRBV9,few,CASSVGGGIEETQYF,TGTGCCAGCAGCGTAGGCGGAGGGATTGAAGAGACCCAGTACTTC
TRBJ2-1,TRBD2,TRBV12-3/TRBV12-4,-,CASTHGTSGYNEQFF,TGTGCCAGCACCCACGGGACTAGCGGGTACAATGAGCAGTTCTTC
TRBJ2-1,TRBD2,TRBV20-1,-,CSASGGTYNEQFF,TGCAGTGCTAGCGGGGGGACTTACAATGAGCAGTTCTTC
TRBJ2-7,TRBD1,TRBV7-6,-,CASSLSAIGQVYEQYF,TGTGCCAGCAGCTTAAGCGCGATAGGACAGGTCTACGAGCAGTACTTC
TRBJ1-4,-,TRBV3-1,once,CASSHSGGNEKLFF,TGTGCCAGCAGCCATTCCGGGGGTAATGAAAAACTGTTTTTT